One sample yielded the 5 T cell receptor beta chains listed below, sequenced in a study of CD8+ T cells in alopecia areata. Treatment: oral pan-JAK inhibitor, 5-10 mg twice daily. Extraction and reverse transcription of RNA yielded cDNA as the sequencing template. Method: immunoSEQ multiplex PCR; TCRdb's copy keeps in-frame clones and lacks some. Of 190,000 or so clones listed, about 60% are singletons. The sequencing used CD4+ T cells sorted from blood, collected at week 4, from a patient treated with tofacitinib. These receptors were taken from a human donor with alopecia areata.

The chain is built from TRBV11-3 and TRBJ2-5; 9 bases are shared with TRBD1. Germline CDR1 SGHNT, CDR2 YENEEA. J was trimmed by 2 bases and V by 2 bases; bases with no gene match: 3. This CDR3 contains 15 residues. The CDR3 sequence is CASSLTGGGQETQYF. Here the CDR3 DNA reads TGTGCCAGCAGCTTAACAGGGGGCGGGCAAGAGACCCAGTACTTC.

The J gene is TRBJ1-5, the V gene TRBV7-2; no firm D call. The CDR3 is 13 amino acids. The V end lost 5 bases, the J end lost 5 bases, and 10 bases lay between the germline ends. Per germline, CDR1 SGHTA and CDR2 FQGNSA. The CDR3, as DNA: TGTGCCAGCAGCCCGGGCTCCTATCAGCCCCAGCATTTT. It is translated as CASSPGSYQPQHF.

The chain uses TRBV29-1 and TRBJ1-5, with a weak D call TRBD1 (6 bases). The length of the CDR3 is 13 residues. Trimming removed 4 bases from V and 6 bases from J, with 13 bases in between. The germline CDR1 and CDR2 sequences are SQVTM and ANQGSEA. CDR3 amino acids: CSVVQGWGQPQHF. Here the CDR3 DNA reads TGCAGCGTTGTGCAGGGGTGGGGTCAGCCCCAGCATTTT.

The chain employs TRBV7-6 and TRBJ1-5; no definite D call. Trimming took off 5 bases at V and 5 bases at J, with 13 bases between the two ends. Germline V gives CDR1 SGHVS, CDR2 FNYEAQ. The CDR3 has 14 amino acids. The CDR3 DNA is TGTGCCAGCAGCGCCCTAAAGGGTTATCAGCCCCAGCATTTT. Residues: CASSALKGYQPQHF.

This chain links TRBV6-1 with TRBJ2-7; no clear D gene. There are 12 residues in the CDR3. Looked up from germline, CDR1 is MNHNS and CDR2 is SASEGT. The V and J ends lost 1 base and 4 bases respectively, with 5 bases between them. The CDR3 reads CASSEGWYEQYF. In nucleotides, the CDR3 is TGTGCCAGCAGTGAAGGCTGGTACGAGCAGTACTTC.